The entry that follows covers one T cell receptor beta chain sequence. The antigen is unknown. Assay used: immunoSEQ multiplex PCR; TCRdb lists only in-frame clones, some missing. The sample holds about 2.1 million clones, around 93% seen once. This CDR3 region has 17 residues. V dropped 0 bases and J dropped 4 bases, with 15 bases sitting between them. CDR1 is MNHNS and CDR2 is SASEGT in the germline V gene. Naive CD8 cells were CD45RO-negative, positively selected for CCR7, excluding terminally differentiated effector memory CD45RA+ cells. This sample is part of a study of shared clonotypes between healthy human individuals. Study-level background: Each donor's CD8 memory used one plate, CD8 naive two, each CD4 subset three. Notes on the study in general: Clonotypes which were not shared had lower generation probabilities than clonotypes that all four donors shared.

This TCR derives from a young man in good health. Some clones in this sample may be carry-over from other donors' samples. V is TRBV6-1 and J is TRBJ2-2; D unclear. Sequenced input: naive CD8+ T cells from PBMCs. This chain's CDR3 is CASSEAQKSLTTGELFF. DNA for the CDR3: TGTGCCAGCAGTGAAGCGCAGAAGTCGTTGACCACCGGGGAGCTGTTTTTT.